A single T cell receptor (beta chain) is shown here with its context. These data come from a study of blood T cell repertoires in COVID-19. At the level of the study: The origin of the acute and convalescent COVID-19 samples was the United States, Italy and Spain. The analysed material was cDNA or gDNA that came from T cells, B-cell-depleted T cells, or PBMCs.

In the study's own analysis: Estimation of nucleated cell counts was performed using reference gene primer amplification. TCRdb keeps only in-frame clones here, not all; method: immunoSEQ multiplex PCR. Clonal size and the V and J genes are those of that table, whereas D and trimming came from the DNA. The data contain 45,000 to 65,000 clones, 89% of them singletons. Germline CDR1 LGHDT, CDR2 YNNKEL (reference sequence). With 5 bases clipped from V and 8 bases from J, the junction kept 3 bases outside the gene matches. The CDR3 has 14 amino acids. Specimen: peripheral blood. The TCR sequence derives from a human donor in a cohort sampled during active COVID-19. V usage is TRBV3-1 (or the pseudogene TRBV3-2) and J usage is TRBJ1-4, with TRBD1 matching over 12 bases. Written as DNA, the CDR3 is TGTGCCAGCAGCGAAGGGACAGGGGGCGAAAAACTGTTTTTT. It encodes CASSEGTGGEKLFF.